These 20 T cell receptor beta chains share one sample of origin, sequenced in a study of T-cell memory formation after mild COVID-19. One entry per CDR3 protein, called by TCRdb with MiXCR from the 5' RACE reads. The sample carries about 360,000 distinct CDR3 sequences, around 14% recorded once. The specimen was PBMCs or a T cell subset sorted from them (not recorded which). These receptors originate from a man younger than 30 who had mild COVID-19 (a few samples of this study predate the infection). Cell type and time point are not known.

The genes are TRBV4-1 and TRBJ2-5; unclear D gene. CDR1 and CDR2 (germline): MGHRA, YSYEKL. V shed 4 bases and J shed 7 bases, with 19 bases lying between them. This CDR3 is built from 15 residues. In nucleotides, the CDR3 is TGCGCCAGCAGCCCGAGCCGGTACAGCCCTGGGACCCAGTACTTC. Its translation: CASSPSRYSPGTQYF.

This chain links TRBV6-5 with TRBJ2-2, with D possibly called TRBD1 or TRBD2 (5 bases each). The V gene lost 2 bases and the J gene lost 0 bases, with 10 bases spanning the gap. The CDR3 sequence is 16 residues long. The germline CDR1 and CDR2 sequences are MNHEY and SVGAGI. The CDR3 DNA is TGTGCCAGCAGTTACAGTGGGACCACGAACACCGGGGAGCTGTTTTTT. This gives the protein CASSYSGTTNTGELFF.

The V gene is TRBV4-1, the J gene TRBJ1-1; TRBD1 is a possible D gene (6 bases). Trimming left V 3 bases short and J 8 bases short, with 13 bases between. CDR3 length: 13 amino acids. The germline V gene has CDR1 MGHRA and CDR2 YSYEKL. CDR3 loop: CASSHALRGEAFF. CDR3 coding DNA: TGCGCCAGCAGCCACGCCCTGAGGGGGGAAGCTTTCTTT.

The chain employs TRBV28 and TRBJ2-7, with no clear D. This CDR3 is 12 amino acids long. V was shortened by 10 bases and J by 0 bases, with 10 bases between the two germline ends. The V gene's germline CDR1 is MDHEN and CDR2 SYDVKM. The CDR3 nucleotides read TGTGCCACCAGCCGAAGCTCCTACGAGCAGTACGTC. Translated: CATSRSSYEQYV.

V usage is TRBV7-2 and J usage is TRBJ2-5; TRBD1 or TRBD2 may be the D gene (5 bases each). Trimming took off 7 bases at V and 1 base at J, with 13 bases between the two ends. Per germline, CDR1 SGHTA and CDR2 FQGNSA. The CDR3 sequence is 14 residues long. The CDR3 sequence is CASTPAGGQETQYF. CDR3 nucleotides: TGTGCCAGCACCCCAGCTGGGGGCCAAGAGACCCAGTACTTC.

At least ten counts were recorded for this clonotype. This sequence joins TRBV11-2 and TRBJ2-3; D unresolved. The CDR3 has 15 residues. The V gene lost 0 bases and the J gene lost 6 bases, with 13 bases spanning the gap. Germline V gene data show CDR1 as SGHAT and CDR2 as FQNNGV. CDR3 in DNA: TGTGCCAGCAGCTTAGACAGCATACAAGGGGATACGCAGTATTTT. Translating gives CASSLDSIQGDTQYF. Combining the CDR3 with reference TRBV11-2 and TRBJ2-3 gives the whole variable domain EAGVAQSPRYKIIEKRQSVAFWCNPISGHATLYWYQQILGQGPKLLIQFQNNGVVDDSQLPKDRFSAERLKGVDSTLKIQPAKLEDSAVYLCASSLDSIQGDTQYFGPGTRLTVL.

The chain uses TRBV5-1 and TRBJ1-5; D gene ambiguous. Per germline, CDR1 SGHRS and CDR2 YFSETQ. The V end was cut by 0 bases, the J end by 0 bases, with 7 bases between. The CDR3 has 15 amino acids. The DNA for the CDR3 is TGCGCCAGCAGCTTGGTTGGGGATAGCAATCAGCCCCAGCATTTT. Its translation is CASSLVGDSNQPQHF.

This clonotype was counted at least ten times. The chain carries TRBV5-1 and TRBJ2-5; D remains unclear. Trimming took off 0 bases at V and 7 bases at J, with 7 bases between the two ends. The CDR3 spans 12 residues. CDR1 is SGHRS, CDR2 YFSETQ, per germline. The CDR3 DNA reads as TGCGCCAGCAGCTTGGAAGGTGGGACCCAGTACTTC. As protein: CASSLEGGTQYF.

This clonotype was seen a handful of times. V usage is TRBV4-3 and J usage is TRBJ2-2; 11 bases agree with TRBD1. This CDR3 contains 17 residues. Trimming at V came to 1 base and at J to 8 bases, leaving 9 bases not matched to a gene. Germline loops: CDR1 LGHNA, CDR2 YSLEER. The CDR3 DNA sequence: TGCGCCAGCAGCCAAGCTTTCGGGACAGGGGGTTCGGGGGAGCTGTTTTTT. Its translation: CASSQAFGTGGSGELFF.

This clonotype came up many times. This chain uses TRBV5-1 with TRBJ2-3; possible D gene TRBD1, 6 bases. Germline V gene data show CDR1 as SGHRS and CDR2 as YFSETQ. Trimming took off 2 bases at V and 4 bases at J, with 11 bases between the two ends. This CDR3 region has 14 residues. The CDR3 DNA is TGCGCCAGCAGCTTACAGGGTTGGGCAGATACGCAGTATTTT. The encoded protein is CASSLQGWADTQYF.

The chain has TRBV6-6 and TRBJ1-4; maybe TRBD1 (6 bases). This CDR3 has 14 residues. Trimming took 6 bases from V and 5 from J, leaving 13 bases between them. Germline CDR1 MNHNY, CDR2 SVGAGI (reference sequence). The CDR3 protein is CASSLGQINEKLFF. CDR3 nucleotide sequence: TGTGCCAGCAGCCTCGGACAGATAAATGAAAAACTGTTTTTT.

This clonotype was picked up a small number of times. The gene calls are TRBV18 and TRBJ1-1; D is uncertain. Germline-derived CDR1 and CDR2 are KGHSH and LQKENI. Trimming took off 2 bases at V and 5 bases at J, with 9 bases between the two ends. CDR3 size: 13 residues. CDR3 in DNA: TGTGCCAGCTCACCAGAGGGAAGGACTGAAGCTTTCTTT. It translates to CASSPEGRTEAFF. The complete variable domain, with remaining parts taken from reference TRBV18 and TRBJ1-1, reads NAGVMQNPRHLVRRRGQEARLRCSPMKGHSHVYWYRQLPEEGLKFMVYLQKENIIDESGMPKERFSAEFPKEGPSILRIQQVVRGDSAAYFCASSPEGRTEAFFGQGTRLTVV.

This clonotype was picked up a small number of times. The chain carries TRBV5-1 and TRBJ1-2; 8 nucleotides match TRBD1. The germline CDR1 and CDR2 sequences are SGHRS and YFSETQ. The CDR3 spans 13 residues. V lost 3 bases to trimming and J lost 13 bases; unmatched junction nucleotides: 11. The CDR3 DNA sequence: TGCGCCAGCAGCTCCCACAGGGGGTCTGGCCCCACCTTC. Its protein is CASSSHRGSGPTF.

This clonotype turned up a few times. This chain links TRBV7-2 with TRBJ2-2, with 7 positions matching TRBD1. V trimming: 8 bases; J trimming: 4 bases; junction bases outside the gene matches: 7. There are 14 residues in the CDR3. Germline V gene sequence: CDR1 SGHTA, CDR2 FQGNSA. The CDR3 DNA reads as TGTGCCAGCGCCAAGGGGGCCGGCACCGGGGAGCTGTTTTTT. Its protein product is CASAKGAGTGELFF.

The J gene is TRBJ1-4, the V gene TRBV7-2; 7 bases line up with TRBD1. CDR1 and CDR2 from the germline V gene are SGHTA and FQGNSA. The trim removed 6 bases at V and 7 bases at J, leaving 5 bases unmatched. This CDR3 spans 13 amino acids. CDR3 protein: CASSRGQFEKLFF. CDR3 coding DNA: TGTGCCAGCAGTCGGGGACAGTTTGAAAAACTGTTTTTT.

Ten or more counts support this clonotype. The chain combines TRBV5-1 with TRBJ1-1, with 9 bases aligning to TRBD1. With V trimmed by 3 bases and J by 1 base, 4 bases remained unmatched. CDR3 length: 15 residues. CDR1 is SGHRS and CDR2 is YFSETQ in the germline V gene. In DNA form, the CDR3 reads TGCGCCAGCAGCTGGCGGGGACAGGGGAACACTGAAGCTTTCTTT. This encodes CASSWRGQGNTEAFF.

This clonotype was found a few times. The chain uses TRBV10-3 and TRBJ1-1, with a possible D match to TRBD1 (6 bases). The CDR3 sequence is 14 residues long. Trimming left V 10 bases short and J 5 bases short, with 20 bases between. Germline V gene lookup returns CDR1 ENHRY and CDR2 SYGVKD. DNA for the CDR3: TGTGCCACTCAGGGGACAACAGCGAGAACTGAAGCTTTCTTT. The encoded protein is CATQGTTARTEAFF.

The chain uses TRBV18 and TRBJ2-7; 8 nucleotides match TRBD1. Germline CDR1 reads KGHSH; CDR2 reads LQKENI. CDR3 size: 13 residues. CDR3 loop: CASSRGAGGEQYV. The CDR3 DNA follows: TGTGCCAGCTCACGGGGGGCAGGGGGCGAGCAGTACGTA.

The chain carries TRBV2 and TRBJ1-5; D not resolved. CDR1 is SNHLY and CDR2 is FYNNEI in the germline V gene. The CDR3 length is 15 residues. Trimming took 4 bases from V and 2 from J, leaving 12 bases between them. CDR3 sequence (DNA): TGTGCCAGCAGTGGGGTCGACGACCGCAATCAGCCCCAGCATTTT. Translated: CASSGVDDRNQPQHF.

This clonotype was seen many times. The CDR3 DNA is TGCGCCAGCAGCTTGGGACAGGGGGCTAATTCACCCCTCCACTTT. It translates to CASSLGQGANSPLHF. The rearrangement joins TRBV5-1 to TRBJ1-6, with TRBD1 matching 10 bases. This CDR3 contains 15 residues. V shed 0 bases, J shed 6 bases, and the junction held 0 bases outside the gene matches. Germline lookup yields CDR1 SGHRS and CDR2 YFSETQ.